This T cell receptor beta chain was observed in a study of CD8+ T cells in alopecia areata. Study-wide results and limits: Many expanded lesional clones stayed in scalp and blood while on tofacitinib.

Germline CDR1 is MGHRA and CDR2 is YSYEKL. The CDR3 extends over 14 amino acids. Reverse transcribed after extraction, RNA yielded cDNA as the sequencing template. Assay used: immunoSEQ multiplex PCR; TCRdb lists only in-frame clones, some missing. The table lists around 300,000 clones, 60% of them singletons. Concerning this clone itself: Its specificity is unknown. Germline is not matched at one junction end, which may reflect a read error.

Sample treatment: oral pan-JAK inhibitor, 5-10 mg twice daily. The source was CD4+ T cells sorted from blood, collected at week 52, from a patient treated with tofacitinib. The rearrangement links TRBV4-1 to TRBJ2-7, with TRBD1 matching over 8 bases. The receptor comes from a human donor with alopecia areata. The CDR3 DNA reads TGCGCCAGCAGCTCCCAGACAGGGGCGTCTTTGACGGACTTC. The encoded protein is CASSSQTGASLTDF.